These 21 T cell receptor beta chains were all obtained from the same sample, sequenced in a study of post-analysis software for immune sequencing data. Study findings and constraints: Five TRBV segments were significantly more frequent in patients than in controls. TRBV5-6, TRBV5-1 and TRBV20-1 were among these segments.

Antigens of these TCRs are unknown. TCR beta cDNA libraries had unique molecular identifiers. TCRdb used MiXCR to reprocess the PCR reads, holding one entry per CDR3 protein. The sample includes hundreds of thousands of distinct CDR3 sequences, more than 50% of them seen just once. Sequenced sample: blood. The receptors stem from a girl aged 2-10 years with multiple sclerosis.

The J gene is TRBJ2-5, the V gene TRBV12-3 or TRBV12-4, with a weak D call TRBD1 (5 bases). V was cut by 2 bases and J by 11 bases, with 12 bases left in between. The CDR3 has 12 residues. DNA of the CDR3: TGTGCCAGCAGTTTAAAGGGGTGTGAGCAGTACTTC. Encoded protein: CASSLKGCEQYF.

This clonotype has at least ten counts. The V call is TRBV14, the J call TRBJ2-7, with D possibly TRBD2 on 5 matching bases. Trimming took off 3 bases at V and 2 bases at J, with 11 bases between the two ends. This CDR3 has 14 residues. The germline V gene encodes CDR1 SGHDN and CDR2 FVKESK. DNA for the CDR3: TGTGCCAGCAGCCAGGCACTAGAAGCCTACGAGCAGTACTTC. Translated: CASSQALEAYEQYF.

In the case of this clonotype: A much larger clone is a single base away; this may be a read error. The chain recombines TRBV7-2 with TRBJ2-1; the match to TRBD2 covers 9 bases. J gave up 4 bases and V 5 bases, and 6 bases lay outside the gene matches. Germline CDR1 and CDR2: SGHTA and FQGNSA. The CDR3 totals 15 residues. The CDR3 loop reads CASSPEAGGYNEQFF. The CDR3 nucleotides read TGTGCCAGCAGCCCCGAGGCGGGAGGGTACAATGAGCAGTTCTTC.

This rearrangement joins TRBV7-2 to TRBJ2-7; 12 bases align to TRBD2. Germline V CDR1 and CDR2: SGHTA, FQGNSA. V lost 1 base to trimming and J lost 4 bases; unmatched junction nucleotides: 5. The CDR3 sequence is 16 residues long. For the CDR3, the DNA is TGTGCCAGCAGCTTAGGGACTAGCGGGAATCCGTACGAGCAGTACTTC. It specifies CASSLGTSGNPYEQYF.

The CDR3 here is CASSSIGGQGNTEAFF. In DNA form, the CDR3 reads TGCGCCAGCAGCTCGATAGGGGGACAGGGGAACACTGAAGCTTTCTTT. The rearrangement links TRBV5-1 to TRBJ1-1; 9 bases map to TRBD1. This CDR3 contains 16 residues. Germline CDR1 is SGHRS and CDR2 is YFSETQ. Germline trimming cut 3 bases from V and 1 base from J; bases unmatched to any gene: 7.

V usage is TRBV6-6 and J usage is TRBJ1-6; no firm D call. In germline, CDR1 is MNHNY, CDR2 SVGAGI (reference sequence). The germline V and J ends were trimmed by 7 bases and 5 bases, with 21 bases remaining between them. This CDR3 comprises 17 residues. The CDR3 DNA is TGTGCCAGCACTCCAAGCGGCAGCAGAGGAAATAATTCACCCCTCCACTTT. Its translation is CASTPSGSRGNNSPLHF.

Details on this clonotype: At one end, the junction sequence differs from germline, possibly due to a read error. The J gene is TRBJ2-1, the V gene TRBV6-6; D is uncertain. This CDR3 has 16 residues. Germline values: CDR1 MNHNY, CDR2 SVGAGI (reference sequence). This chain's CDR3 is CVSSYWVQLTYNEQFF. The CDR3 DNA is TGTGTCAGCAGTTACTGGGTACAGCTGACGTACAATGAGCAGTTCTTC.

CDR3 protein: CSARDTRFQETQYF. In DNA form, the CDR3 reads TGCAGTGCTAGAGATACCCGCTTCCAAGAGACCCAGTACTTC. The chain carries TRBV20-1 and TRBJ2-5; D gene uncertain. This CDR3 has 14 amino acids. Looked up from germline, CDR1 is DFQATT and CDR2 is SNEGSKA (reference sequence). Deletions cut 0 bases from V and 1 base from J, with 9 bases between.

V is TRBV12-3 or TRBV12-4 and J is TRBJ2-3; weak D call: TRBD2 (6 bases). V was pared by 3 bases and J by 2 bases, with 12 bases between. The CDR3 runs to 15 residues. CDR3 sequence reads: CASSFVAGNTDTQYF. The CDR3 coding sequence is TGTGCCAGCAGTTTTGTCGCGGGGAACACAGATACGCAGTATTTT.

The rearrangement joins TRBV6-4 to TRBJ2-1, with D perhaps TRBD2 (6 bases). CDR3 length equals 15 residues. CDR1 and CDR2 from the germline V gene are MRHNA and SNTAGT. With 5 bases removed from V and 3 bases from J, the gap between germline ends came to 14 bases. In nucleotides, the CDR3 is TGTGCCAGCAGTCGGTGGGAGGCCGGCTACAATGAGCAGTTCTTC. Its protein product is CASSRWEAGYNEQFF.

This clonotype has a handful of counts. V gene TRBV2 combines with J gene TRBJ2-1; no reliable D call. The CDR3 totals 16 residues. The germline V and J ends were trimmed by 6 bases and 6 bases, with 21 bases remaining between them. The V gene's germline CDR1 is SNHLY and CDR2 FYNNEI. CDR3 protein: CASRTPQDSLANEQFF. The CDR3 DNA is TGTGCCAGCAGGACCCCCCAGGATTCCTTGGCCAATGAGCAGTTCTTC.

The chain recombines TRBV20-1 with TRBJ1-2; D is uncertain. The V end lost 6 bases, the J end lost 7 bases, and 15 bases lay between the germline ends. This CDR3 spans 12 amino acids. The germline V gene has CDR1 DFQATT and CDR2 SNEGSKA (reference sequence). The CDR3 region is CSAKAGIGGYTF. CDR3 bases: TGCAGTGCGAAGGCGGGGATAGGTGGCTACACCTTC.

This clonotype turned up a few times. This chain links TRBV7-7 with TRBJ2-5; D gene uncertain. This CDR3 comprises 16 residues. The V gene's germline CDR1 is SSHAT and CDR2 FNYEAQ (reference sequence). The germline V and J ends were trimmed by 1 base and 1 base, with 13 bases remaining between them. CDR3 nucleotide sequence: TGTGCCAGCAGCTTAGGTGGCGCAACAGCCCAAGAGACCCAGTACTTC. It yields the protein CASSLGGATAQETQYF. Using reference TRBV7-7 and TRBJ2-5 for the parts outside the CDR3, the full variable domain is GAGVSQSPRYKVTKRGQDVTLRCDPISSHATLYWYQQALGQGPEFLTYFNYEAQPDKSGLPSDRFSAERPEGSISTLTIQRTEQRDSAMYRCASSLGGATAQETQYFGPGTRLLVL.

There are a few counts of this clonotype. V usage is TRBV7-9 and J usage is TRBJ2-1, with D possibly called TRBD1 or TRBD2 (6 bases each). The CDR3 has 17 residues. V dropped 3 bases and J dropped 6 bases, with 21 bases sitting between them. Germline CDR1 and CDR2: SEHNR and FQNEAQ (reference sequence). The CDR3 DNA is TGTGCCAGCAGCTTTCCCCCCGGGGGACAAGACTTCAATGAGCAGTTCTTC. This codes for CASSFPPGGQDFNEQFF. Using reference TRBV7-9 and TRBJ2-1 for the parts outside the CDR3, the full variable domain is DTGVSQNPRHKITKRGQNVTFRCDPISEHNRLYWYRQTLGQGPEFLTYFQNEAQLEKSRLLSDRFSAERPKGSFSTLEIQRTEQGDSAMYLCASSFPPGGQDFNEQFFGPGTRLTVL.

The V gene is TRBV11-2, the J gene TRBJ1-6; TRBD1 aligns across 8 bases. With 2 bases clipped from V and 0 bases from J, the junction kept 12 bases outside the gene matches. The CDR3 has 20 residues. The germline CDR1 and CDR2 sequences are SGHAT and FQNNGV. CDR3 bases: TGTGCCAGCAGCTTATCTGTCCCGGACAGGGCGAGCTCCTATAATTCACCCCTCCACTTT. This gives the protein CASSLSVPDRASSYNSPLHF.

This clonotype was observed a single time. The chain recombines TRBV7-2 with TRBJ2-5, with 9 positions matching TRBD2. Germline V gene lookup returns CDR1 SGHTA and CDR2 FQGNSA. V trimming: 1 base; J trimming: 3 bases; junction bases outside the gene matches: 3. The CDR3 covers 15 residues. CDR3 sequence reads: CASSLGSGGKETQYF. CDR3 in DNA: TGTGCCAGCAGCTTAGGGAGCGGGGGGAAAGAGACCCAGTACTTC.

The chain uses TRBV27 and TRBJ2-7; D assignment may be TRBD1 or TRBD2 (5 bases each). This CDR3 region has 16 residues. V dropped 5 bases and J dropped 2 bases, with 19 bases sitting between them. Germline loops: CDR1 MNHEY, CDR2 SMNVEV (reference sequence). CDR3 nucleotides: TGTGCCAGCAGTCCAATATCCTTTGGGGGTACCTACGAGCAGTACTTC. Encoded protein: CASSPISFGGTYEQYF.

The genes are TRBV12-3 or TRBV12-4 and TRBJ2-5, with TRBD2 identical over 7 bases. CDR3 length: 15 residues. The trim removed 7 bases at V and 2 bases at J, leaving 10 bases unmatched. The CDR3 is CASTPSAGLQETQYF. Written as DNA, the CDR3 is TGTGCCAGCACCCCATCGGCGGGACTACAAGAGACCCAGTACTTC.

CDR3 nucleotide sequence: TGCAGTGCTAGAAAAGGGTCCGGTTATAGCAATCAGCCCCAGCATTTT. As protein: CSARKGSGYSNQPQHF. The J gene is TRBJ1-5, the V gene TRBV20-1; D ambiguous. CDR3 length: 16 amino acids. V lost 2 bases and J lost 0, with 14 bases in between. Germline CDR1 DFQATT, CDR2 SNEGSKA (reference sequence).

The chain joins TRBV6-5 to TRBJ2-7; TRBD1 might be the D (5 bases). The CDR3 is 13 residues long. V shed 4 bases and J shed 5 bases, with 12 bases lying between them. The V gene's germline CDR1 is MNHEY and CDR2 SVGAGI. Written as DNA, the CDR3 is TGTGCCAGCAGTTCTCCCGCAGGGCACGAGCAGTACTTC. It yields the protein CASSSPAGHEQYF.

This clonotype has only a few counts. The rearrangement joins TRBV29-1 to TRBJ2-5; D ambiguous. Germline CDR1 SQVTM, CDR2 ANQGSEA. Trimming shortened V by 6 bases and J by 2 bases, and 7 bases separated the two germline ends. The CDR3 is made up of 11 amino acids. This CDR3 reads CSVDPQETQYF. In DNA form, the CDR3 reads TGCAGCGTGGACCCTCAAGAGACCCAGTACTTC.